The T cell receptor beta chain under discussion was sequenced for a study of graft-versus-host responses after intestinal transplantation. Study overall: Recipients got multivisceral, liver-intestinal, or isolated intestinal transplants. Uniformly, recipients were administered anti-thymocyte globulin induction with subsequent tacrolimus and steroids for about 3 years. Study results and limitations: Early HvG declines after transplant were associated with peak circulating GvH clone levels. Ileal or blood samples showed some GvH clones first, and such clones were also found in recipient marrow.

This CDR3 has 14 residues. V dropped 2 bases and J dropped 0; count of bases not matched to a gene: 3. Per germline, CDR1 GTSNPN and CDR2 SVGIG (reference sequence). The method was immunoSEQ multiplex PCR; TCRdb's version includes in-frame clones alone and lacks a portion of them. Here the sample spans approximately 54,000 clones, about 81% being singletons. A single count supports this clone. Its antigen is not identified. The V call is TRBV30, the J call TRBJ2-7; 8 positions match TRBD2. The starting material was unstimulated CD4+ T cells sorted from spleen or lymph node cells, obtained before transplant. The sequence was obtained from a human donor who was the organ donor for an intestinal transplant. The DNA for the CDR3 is TGTGCCTGGAGTAAGCTAGCGGGCTCCTACGAGCAGTACTTC. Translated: CAWSKLAGSYEQYF.